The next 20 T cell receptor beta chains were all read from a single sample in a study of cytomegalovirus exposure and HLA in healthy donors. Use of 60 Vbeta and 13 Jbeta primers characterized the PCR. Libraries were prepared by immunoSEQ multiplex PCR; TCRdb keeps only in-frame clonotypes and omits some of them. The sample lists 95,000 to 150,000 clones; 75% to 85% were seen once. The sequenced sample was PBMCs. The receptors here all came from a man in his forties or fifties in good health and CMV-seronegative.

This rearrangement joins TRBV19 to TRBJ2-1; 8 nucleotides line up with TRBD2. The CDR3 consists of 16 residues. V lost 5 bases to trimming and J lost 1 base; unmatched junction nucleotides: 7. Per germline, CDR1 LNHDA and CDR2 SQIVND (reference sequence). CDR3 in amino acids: CASSLSGRSSYNEQFF. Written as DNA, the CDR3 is TGTGCCAGTAGTCTGAGCGGGAGATCTTCCTACAATGAGCAGTTCTTC.

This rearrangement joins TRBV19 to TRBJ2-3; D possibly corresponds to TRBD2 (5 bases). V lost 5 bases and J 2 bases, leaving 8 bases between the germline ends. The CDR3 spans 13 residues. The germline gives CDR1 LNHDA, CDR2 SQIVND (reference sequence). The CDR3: CASSPGTTDTQYF. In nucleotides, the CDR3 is TGTGCCAGTAGTCCGGGAACCACAGATACGCAGTATTTT.

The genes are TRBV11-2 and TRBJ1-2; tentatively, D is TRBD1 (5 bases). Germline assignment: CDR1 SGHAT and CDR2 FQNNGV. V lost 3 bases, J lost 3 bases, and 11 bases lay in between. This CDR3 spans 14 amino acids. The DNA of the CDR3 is TGTGCCAGCAGCTTCGGCAGGGTTGACTATGGCTACACCTTC. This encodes CASSFGRVDYGYTF.

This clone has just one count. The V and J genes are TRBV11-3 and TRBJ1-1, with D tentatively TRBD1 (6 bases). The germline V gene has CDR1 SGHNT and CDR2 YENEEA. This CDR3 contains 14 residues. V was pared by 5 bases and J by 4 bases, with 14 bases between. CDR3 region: CASSRTGSATEAFF. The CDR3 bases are TGTGCCAGCAGCAGAACAGGGTCGGCCACTGAAGCTTTCTTT.

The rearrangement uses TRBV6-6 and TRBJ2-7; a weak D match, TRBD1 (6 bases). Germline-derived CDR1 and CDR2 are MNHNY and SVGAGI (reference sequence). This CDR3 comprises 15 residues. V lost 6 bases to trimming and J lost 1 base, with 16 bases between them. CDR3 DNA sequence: TGTGCCAGCAGCGACGGACAGCTCGGGTCCTACGAGCAGTACTTC. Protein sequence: CASSDGQLGSYEQYF.

The CDR3 sequence is CASRQNTGPGTDTQYF. DNA for the CDR3: TGTGCCAGCAGACAAAACACAGGGCCCGGCACAGATACGCAGTATTTT. The V call is TRBV14, the J call TRBJ2-3, with D possibly matching TRBD1 (6 bases). The CDR3 consists of 16 residues. V lost 6 bases and J lost 1, with 17 bases in between. Germline CDR1 and CDR2: SGHDN and FVKESK.

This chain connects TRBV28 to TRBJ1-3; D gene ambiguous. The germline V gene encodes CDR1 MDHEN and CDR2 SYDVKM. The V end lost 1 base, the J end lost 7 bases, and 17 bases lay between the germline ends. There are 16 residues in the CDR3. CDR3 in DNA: TGTGCCAGCAGTTTATTGCATCCCACCTTTGCGAACACCATATATTTT. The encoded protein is CASSLLHPTFANTIYF.

Here the CDR3 reads CASSRDRQYSNQPQHF. CDR3 DNA sequence: TGTGCCAGCAGCCGAGACAGACAGTATAGCAATCAGCCCCAGCATTTT. The chain links TRBV7-8 to TRBJ1-5; D might be TRBD1 (5 bases). Deletions cut 5 bases from V and 0 bases from J, with 14 bases between. CDR3 size: 16 residues. Germline CDR1 reads SGHVS; CDR2 reads FQNEAQ.

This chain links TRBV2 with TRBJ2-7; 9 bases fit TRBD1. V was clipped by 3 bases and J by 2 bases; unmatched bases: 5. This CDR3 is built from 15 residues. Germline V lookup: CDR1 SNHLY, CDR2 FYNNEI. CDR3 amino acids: CASSEGQGIPYEQYF. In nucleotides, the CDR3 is TGTGCCAGCAGTGAGGGACAGGGTATCCCCTACGAGCAGTACTTC.

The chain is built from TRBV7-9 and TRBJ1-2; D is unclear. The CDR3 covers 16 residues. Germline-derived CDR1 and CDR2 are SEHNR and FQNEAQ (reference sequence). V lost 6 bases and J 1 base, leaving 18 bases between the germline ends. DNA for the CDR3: TGTGCCAGCAGTTCTATCGGCGGGCGGAATAACTATGGCTACACCTTC. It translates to CASSSIGGRNNYGYTF.

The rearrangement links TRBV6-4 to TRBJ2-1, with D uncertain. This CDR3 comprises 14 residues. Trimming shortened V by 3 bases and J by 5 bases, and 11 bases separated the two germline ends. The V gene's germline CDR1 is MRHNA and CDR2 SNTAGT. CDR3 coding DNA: TGTGCCAGCAGTGAATGGGCAGGTCACAATGAGCAGTTCTTC. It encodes CASSEWAGHNEQFF.

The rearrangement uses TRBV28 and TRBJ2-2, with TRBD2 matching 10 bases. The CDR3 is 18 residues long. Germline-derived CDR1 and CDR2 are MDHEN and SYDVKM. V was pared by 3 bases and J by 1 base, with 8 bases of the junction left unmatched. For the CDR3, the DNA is TGTGCCAGCAGTTTTTCTCTAAGACTAGCGGGGAACACCGGGGAGCTGTTTTTT. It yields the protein CASSFSLRLAGNTGELFF. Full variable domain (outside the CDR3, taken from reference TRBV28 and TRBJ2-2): DVKVTQSSRYLVKRTGEKVFLECVQDMDHENMFWYRQDPGLGLRLIYFSYDVKMKEKGDIPEGYSVSREKKERFSLILESASTNQTSMYLCASSFSLRLAGNTGELFFGEGSRLTVL.

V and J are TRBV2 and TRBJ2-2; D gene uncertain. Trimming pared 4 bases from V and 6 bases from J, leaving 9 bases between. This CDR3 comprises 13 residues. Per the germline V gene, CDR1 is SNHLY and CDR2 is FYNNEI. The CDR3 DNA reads TGTGCCAGCAGTGTTTGGCAACCCGGGGAGCTGTTTTTT. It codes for CASSVWQPGELFF.

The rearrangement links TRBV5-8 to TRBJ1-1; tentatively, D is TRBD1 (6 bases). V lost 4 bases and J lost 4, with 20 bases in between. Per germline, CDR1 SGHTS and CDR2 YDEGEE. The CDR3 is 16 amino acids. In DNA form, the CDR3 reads TGTGCCAGCAGCGGGAGACAGGCCTACATCGGCACTGAAGCTTTCTTT. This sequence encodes CASSGRQAYIGTEAFF.

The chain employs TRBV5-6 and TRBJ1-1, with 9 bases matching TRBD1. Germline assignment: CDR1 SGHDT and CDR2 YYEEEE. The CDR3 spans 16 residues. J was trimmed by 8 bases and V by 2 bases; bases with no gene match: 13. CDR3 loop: CASSFRLRTGVTEAFF. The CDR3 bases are TGTGCCAGCAGCTTTAGGCTGAGGACAGGGGTTACCGAAGCTTTCTTT. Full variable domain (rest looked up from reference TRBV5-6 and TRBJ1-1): DAGVTQSPTHLIKTRGQQVTLRCSPKSGHDTVSWYQQALGQGPQFIFQYYEEEERQRGNFPDRFSGHQFPNYSSELNVNALLLGDSALYLCASSFRLRTGVTEAFFGQGTRLTVV.

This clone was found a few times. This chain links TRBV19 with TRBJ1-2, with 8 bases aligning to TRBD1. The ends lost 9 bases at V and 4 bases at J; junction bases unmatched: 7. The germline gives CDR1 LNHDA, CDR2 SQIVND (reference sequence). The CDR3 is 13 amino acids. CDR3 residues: CASQDRDGYGYTF. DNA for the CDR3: TGTGCCAGCCAGGACAGGGACGGCTATGGCTACACCTTC.

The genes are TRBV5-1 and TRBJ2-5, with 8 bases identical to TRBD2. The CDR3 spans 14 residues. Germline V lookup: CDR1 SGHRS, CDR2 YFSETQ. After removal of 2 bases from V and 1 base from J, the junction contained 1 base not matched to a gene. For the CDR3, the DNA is TGCGCCAGCAGCTTCGGGGGGGCCCAAGAGACCCAGTACTTC. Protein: CASSFGGAQETQYF.

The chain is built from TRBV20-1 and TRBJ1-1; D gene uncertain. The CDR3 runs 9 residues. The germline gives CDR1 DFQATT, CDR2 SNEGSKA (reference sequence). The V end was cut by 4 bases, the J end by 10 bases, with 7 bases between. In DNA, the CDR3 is TGCAGTGCTATTAGTGGAGCTTTCTTT. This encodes CSAISGAFF.

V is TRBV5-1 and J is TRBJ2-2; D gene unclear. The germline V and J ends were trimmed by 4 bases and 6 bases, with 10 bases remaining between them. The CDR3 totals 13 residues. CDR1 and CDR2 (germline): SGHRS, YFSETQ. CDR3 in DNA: TGCGCCAGCAGCCCCCGTGTATCCGGGGAGCTGTTTTTT. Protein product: CASSPRVSGELFF.

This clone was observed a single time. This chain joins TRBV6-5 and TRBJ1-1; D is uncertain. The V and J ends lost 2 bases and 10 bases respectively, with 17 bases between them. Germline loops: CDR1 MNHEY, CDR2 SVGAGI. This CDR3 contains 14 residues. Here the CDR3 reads CASSYEGGILAAFF. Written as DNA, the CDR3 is TGTGCCAGCAGTTACGAGGGAGGCATCCTTGCAGCTTTCTTT.